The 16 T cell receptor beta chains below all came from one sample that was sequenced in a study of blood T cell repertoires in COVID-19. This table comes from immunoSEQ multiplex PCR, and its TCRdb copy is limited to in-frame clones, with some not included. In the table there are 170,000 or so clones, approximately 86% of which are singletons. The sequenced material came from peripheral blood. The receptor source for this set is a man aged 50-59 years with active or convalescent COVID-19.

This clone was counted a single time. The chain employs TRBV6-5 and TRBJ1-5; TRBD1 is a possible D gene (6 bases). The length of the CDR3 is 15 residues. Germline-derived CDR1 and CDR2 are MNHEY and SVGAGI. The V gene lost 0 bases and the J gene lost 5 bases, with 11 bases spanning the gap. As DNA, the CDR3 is TGTGCCAGCAGTTACTCCTGGGGGGGCGATCAGCCCCAGCATTTT. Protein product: CASSYSWGGDQPQHF.

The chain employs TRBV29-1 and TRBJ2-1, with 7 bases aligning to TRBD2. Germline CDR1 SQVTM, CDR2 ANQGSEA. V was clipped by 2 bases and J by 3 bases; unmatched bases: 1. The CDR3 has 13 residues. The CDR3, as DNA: TGCAGCGTTGAACTAGCGGTCTACAATGAGCAGTTCTTC. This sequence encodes CSVELAVYNEQFF.

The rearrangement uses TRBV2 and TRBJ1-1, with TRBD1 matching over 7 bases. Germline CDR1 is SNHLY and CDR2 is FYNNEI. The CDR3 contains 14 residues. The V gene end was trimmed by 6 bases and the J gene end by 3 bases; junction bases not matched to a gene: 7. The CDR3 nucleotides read TGTGCCAGCAGAGTTGACAGGGTGGACACTGAAGCTTTCTTT. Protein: CASRVDRVDTEAFF. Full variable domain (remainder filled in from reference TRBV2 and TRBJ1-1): EPEVTQTPSHQVTQMGQEVILRCVPISNHLYFYWYRQILGQKVEFLVSFYNNEISEKSEIFDDQFSVERPDGSNFTLKIRSTKLEDSAMYFCASRVDRVDTEAFFGQGTRLTVV.

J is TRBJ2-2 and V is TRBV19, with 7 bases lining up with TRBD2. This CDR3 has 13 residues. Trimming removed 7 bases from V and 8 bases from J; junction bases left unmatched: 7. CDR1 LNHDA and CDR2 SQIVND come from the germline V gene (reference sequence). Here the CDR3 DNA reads TGTGCCAGTAACGCGGGAGCGGGGGGGGAGCTGTTTTTT. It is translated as CASNAGAGGELFF.

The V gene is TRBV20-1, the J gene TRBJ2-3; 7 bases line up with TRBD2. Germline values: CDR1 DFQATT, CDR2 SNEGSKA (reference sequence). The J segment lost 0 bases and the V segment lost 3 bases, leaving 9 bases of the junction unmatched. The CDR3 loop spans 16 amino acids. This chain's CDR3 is CSASFLAEGSTDTQYF. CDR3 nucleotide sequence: TGCAGTGCTAGTTTTCTAGCGGAGGGCAGCACAGATACGCAGTATTTT.

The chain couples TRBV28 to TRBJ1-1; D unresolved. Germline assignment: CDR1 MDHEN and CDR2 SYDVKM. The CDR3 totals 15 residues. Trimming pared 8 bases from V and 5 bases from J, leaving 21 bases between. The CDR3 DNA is TGTGCCAGCGATACGATTGGGGAGATGGGGACTGAAGCTTTCTTT. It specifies CASDTIGEMGTEAFF.

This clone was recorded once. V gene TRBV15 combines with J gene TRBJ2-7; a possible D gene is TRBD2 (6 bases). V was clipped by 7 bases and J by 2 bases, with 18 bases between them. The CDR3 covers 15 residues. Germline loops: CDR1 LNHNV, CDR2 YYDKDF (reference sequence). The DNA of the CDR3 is TGTGCCACCAAATTCCGCCGGGAGATTCCCTACGAGCAGTACTTC. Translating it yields CATKFRREIPYEQYF.

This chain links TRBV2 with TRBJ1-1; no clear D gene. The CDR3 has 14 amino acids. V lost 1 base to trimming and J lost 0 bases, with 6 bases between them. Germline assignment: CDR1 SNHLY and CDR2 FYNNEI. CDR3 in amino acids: CASSEDIMNTEAFF. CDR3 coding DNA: TGTGCCAGCAGTGAAGACATCATGAACACTGAAGCTTTCTTT.

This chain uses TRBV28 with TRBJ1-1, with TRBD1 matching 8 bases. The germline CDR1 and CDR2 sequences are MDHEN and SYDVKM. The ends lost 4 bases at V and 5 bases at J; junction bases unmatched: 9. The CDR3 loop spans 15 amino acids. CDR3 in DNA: TGTGCCAGCAGTTCGGACAGGGTCCGGGAGACTGAAGCTTTCTTT. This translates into CASSSDRVRETEAFF.

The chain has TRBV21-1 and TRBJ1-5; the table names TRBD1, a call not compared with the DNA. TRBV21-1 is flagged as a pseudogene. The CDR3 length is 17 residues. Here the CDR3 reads CASSRGTGTGSNQPQHF. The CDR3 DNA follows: TGTGCCAGCAGCAGAGGGACCGGGACAGGCAGCAATCAGCCCCAGCATTTT.

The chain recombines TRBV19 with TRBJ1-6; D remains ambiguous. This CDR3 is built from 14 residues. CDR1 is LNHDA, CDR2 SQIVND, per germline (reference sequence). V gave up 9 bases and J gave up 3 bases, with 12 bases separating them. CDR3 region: CASEGARYNSPLHF. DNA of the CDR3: TGTGCCAGCGAGGGTGCCCGCTATAATTCACCCCTCCACTTT.

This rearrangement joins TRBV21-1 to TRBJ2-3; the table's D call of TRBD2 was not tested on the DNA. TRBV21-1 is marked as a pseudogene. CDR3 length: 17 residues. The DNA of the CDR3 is TGTGCCAGCAAAGAGCCCAAGACTAGCGGGATCACAGATACGCAGTATTTT. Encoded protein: CASKEPKTSGITDTQYF.

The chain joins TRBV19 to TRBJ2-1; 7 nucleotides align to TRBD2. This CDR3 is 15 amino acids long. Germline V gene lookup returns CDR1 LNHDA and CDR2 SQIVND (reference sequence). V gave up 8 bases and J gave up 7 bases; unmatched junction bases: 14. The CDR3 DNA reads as TGTGCCAGTCGATCTGTCCCGGGACTAAGTAATGAGCAGTTCTTC. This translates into CASRSVPGLSNEQFF.

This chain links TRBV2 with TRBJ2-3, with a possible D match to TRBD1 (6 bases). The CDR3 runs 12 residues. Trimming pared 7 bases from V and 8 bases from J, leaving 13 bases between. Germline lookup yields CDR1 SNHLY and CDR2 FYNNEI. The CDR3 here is CASTEPGVTQYF. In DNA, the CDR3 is TGTGCCAGCACAGAACCAGGGGTTACGCAGTATTTT.

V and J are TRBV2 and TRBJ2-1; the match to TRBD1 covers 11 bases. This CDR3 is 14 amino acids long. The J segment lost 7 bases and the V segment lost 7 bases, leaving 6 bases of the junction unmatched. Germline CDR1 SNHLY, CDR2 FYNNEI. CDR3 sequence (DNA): TGTGCCAGCACCTCCGGGACAGGGGGAAATGAGCAGTTCTTC. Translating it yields CASTSGTGGNEQFF. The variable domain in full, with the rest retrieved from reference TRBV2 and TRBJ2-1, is EPEVTQTPSHQVTQMGQEVILRCVPISNHLYFYWYRQILGQKVEFLVSFYNNEISEKSEIFDDQFSVERPDGSNFTLKIRSTKLEDSAMYFCASTSGTGGNEQFFGPGTRLTVL.

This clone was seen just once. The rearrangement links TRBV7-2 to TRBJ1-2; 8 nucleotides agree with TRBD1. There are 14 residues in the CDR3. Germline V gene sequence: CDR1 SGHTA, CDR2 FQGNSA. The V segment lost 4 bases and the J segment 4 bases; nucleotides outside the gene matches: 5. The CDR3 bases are TGTGCCAGCAGCTCAACAGGGGGGATCTATGGCTACACCTTC. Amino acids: CASSSTGGIYGYTF.